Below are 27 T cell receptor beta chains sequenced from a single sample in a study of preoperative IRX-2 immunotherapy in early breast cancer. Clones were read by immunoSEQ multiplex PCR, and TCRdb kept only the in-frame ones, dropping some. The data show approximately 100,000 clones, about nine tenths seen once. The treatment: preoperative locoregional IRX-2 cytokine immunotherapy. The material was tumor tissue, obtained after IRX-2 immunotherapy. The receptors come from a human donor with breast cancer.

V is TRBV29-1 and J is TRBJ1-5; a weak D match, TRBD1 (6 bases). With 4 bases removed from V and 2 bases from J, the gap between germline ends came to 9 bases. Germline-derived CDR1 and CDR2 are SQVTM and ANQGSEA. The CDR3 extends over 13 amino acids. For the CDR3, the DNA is TGCAGCGTTGTGGAGGGGGGCAATCAGCCCCAGCATTTT. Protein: CSVVEGGNQPQHF.

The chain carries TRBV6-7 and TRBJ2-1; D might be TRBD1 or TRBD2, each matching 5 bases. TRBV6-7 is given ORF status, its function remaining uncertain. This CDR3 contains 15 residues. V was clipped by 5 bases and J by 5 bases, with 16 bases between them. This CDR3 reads CASSRDGNLNNEQFF. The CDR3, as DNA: TGTGCCAGCAGTAGGGACGGGAACCTCAACAATGAGCAGTTCTTC.

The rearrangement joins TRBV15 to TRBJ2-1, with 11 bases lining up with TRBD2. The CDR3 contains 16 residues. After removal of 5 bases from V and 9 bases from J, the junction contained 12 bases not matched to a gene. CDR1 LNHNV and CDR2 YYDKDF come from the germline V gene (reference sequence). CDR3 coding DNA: TGTGCCACCAGCGGTAATCTAGCGGGAGGCGGTGGTGAGCAGTTCTTC. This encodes CATSGNLAGGGGEQFF.

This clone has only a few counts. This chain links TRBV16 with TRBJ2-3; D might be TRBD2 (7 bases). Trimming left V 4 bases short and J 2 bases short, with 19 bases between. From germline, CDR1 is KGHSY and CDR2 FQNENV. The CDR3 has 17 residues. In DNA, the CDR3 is TGTGCCAGCAGCCTTCGATGGGGGGGCGACTACACAGATACGCAGTATTTT. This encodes CASSLRWGGDYTDTQYF.

This chain's CDR3 is CASSFIIQGAYGYTF. In DNA, the CDR3 is TGTGCCAGCAGTTTCATCATACAGGGGGCTTATGGCTACACCTTC. The V call is TRBV28, the J call TRBJ1-2; 9 bases match TRBD1. Germline CDR1 MDHEN, CDR2 SYDVKM. The CDR3 runs to 15 residues. Trimming took 3 bases from V and 5 from J; bases not matched to a gene: 7.

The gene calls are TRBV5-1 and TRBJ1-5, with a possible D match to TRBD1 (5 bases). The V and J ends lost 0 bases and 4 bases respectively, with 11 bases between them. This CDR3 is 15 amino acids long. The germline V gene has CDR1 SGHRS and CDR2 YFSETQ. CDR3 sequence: CASSLDGAGNQPQHF. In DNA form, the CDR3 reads TGCGCCAGCAGCTTGGATGGGGCAGGGAATCAGCCCCAGCATTTT.

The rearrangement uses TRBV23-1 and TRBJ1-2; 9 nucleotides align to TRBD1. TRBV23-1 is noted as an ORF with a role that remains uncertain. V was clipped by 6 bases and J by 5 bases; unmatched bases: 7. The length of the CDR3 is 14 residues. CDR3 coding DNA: TGCGCCAGCAGCCCGGGACAGGGAAGGTATGGCTACACCTTC. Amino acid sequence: CASSPGQGRYGYTF.

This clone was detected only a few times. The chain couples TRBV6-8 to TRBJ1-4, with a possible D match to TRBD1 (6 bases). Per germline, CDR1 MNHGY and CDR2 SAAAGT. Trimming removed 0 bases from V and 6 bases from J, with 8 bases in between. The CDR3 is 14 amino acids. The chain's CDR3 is CASSYSPGDEKLFF. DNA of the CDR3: TGTGCCAGCAGTTACTCGCCAGGGGATGAAAAACTGTTTTTT.

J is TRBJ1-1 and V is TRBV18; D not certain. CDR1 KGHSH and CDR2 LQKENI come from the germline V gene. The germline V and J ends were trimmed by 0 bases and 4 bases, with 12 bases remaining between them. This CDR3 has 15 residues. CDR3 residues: CASSPPTGVSTEAFF. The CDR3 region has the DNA TGTGCCAGCTCACCACCGACCGGGGTATCCACTGAAGCTTTCTTT.

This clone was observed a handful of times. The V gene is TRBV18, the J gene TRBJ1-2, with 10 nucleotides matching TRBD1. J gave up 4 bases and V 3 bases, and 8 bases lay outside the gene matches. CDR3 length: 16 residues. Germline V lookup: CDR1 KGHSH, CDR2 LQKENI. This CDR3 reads CASSPFWTGGSYGYTF. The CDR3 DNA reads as TGTGCCAGCTCACCGTTTTGGACAGGGGGTTCCTATGGCTACACCTTC.

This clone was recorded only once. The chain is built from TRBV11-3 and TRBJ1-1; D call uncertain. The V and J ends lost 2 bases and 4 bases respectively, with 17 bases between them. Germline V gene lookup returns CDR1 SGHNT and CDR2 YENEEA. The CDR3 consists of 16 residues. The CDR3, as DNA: TGTGCCAGCAGCTTAATTCCGCGACTTAAGGGCACTGAAGCTTTCTTT. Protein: CASSLIPRLKGTEAFF.

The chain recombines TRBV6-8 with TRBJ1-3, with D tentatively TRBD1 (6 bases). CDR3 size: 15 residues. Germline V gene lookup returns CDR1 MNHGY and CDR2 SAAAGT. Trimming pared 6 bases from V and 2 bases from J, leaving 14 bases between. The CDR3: CASSLRDTPGNTIYF. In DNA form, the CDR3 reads TGTGCCAGCAGCTTACGGGACACCCCTGGAAACACCATATATTTT.

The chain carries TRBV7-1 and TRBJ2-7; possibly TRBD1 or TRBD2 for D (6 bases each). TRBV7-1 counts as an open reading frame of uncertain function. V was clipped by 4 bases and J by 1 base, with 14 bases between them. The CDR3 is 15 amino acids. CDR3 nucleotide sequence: TGTGCCAGCAGCTTGAATCGGGGGCAGTCCTACGAGCAGTACTTC. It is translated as CASSLNRGQSYEQYF.

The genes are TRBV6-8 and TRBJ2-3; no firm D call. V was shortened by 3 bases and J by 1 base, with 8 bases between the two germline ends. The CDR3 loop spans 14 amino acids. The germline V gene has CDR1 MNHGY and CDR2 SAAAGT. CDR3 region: CASSYGPGTDTQYF. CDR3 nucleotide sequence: TGTGCCAGCAGTTATGGACCAGGCACAGATACGCAGTATTTT.

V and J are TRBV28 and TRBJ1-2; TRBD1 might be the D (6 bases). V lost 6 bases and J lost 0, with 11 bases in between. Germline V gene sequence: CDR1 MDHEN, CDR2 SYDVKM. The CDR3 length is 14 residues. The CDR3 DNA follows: TGTGCCAGCAGAATGACAGGAGCTAACTATGGCTACACCTTC. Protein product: CASRMTGANYGYTF.

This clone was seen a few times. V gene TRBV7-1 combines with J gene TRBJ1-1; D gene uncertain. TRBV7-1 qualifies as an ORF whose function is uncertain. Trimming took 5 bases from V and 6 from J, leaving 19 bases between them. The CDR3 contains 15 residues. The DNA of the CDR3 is TGTGCCAGCAGCCCTCCTTATATGGAGGTGGCTGAAGCTTTCTTT. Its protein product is CASSPPYMEVAEAFF.

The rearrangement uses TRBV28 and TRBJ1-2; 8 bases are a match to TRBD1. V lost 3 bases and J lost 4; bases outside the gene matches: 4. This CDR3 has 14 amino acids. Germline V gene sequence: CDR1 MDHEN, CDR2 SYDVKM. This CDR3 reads CASSFVQGVYGYTF. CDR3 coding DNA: TGTGCCAGCAGTTTTGTACAGGGGGTCTATGGCTACACCTTC.

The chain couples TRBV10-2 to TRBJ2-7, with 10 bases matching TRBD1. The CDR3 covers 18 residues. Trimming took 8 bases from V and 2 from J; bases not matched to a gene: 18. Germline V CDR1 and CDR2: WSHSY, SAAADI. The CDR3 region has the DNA TGCGCCAGCTCTGCGGGGGACAGGGGCCAAGGGAGACCCTACGAGCAGTACTTC. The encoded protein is CASSAGDRGQGRPYEQYF.

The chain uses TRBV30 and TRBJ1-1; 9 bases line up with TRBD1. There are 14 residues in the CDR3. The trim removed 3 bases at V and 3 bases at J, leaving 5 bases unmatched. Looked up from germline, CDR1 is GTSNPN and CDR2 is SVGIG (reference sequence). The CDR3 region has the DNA TGTGCCTGGAGGGACAGGGGTATGTACACTGAAGCTTTCTTT. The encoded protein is CAWRDRGMYTEAFF.

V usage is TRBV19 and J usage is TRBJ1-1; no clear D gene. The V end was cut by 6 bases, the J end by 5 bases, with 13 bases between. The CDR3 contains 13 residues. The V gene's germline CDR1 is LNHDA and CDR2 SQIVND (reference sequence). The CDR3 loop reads CASREGRETEAFF. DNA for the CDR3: TGTGCCAGTAGGGAGGGAAGGGAGACTGAAGCTTTCTTT.

The CDR3 nucleotides are TGTGCTAGTGGTTTGGGTCCGGCGGACTATGGCTACACCTTC. This gives the protein CASGLGPADYGYTF. The gene calls are TRBV12-5 and TRBJ1-2; D call uncertain. Trimming left V 1 base short and J 3 bases short, with 9 bases between. CDR3 length equals 14 residues. Per the germline V gene, CDR1 is LGHNT and CDR2 is FRNRAP.

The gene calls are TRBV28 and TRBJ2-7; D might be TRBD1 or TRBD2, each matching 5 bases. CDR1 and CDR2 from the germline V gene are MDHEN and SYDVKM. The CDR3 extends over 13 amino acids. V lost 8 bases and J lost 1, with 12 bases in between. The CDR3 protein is CASRDGRSYEQYF. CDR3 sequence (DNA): TGTGCCAGCCGGGACGGTCGATCCTACGAGCAGTACTTC.

CDR3: CASSQGHLGNTEAFF. In DNA, the CDR3 is TGCGCCAGCAGCCAAGGACACCTAGGTAACACTGAAGCTTTCTTT. The V and J genes are TRBV1 and TRBJ1-1. TRBV1 is a known pseudogene. There are 15 residues in the CDR3.

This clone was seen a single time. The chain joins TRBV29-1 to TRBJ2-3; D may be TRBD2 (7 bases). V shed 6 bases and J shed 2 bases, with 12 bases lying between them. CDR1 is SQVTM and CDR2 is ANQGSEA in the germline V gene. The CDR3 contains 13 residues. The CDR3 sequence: CSVGGAVTDTQYF. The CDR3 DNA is TGCAGCGTGGGGGGGGCAGTCACAGATACGCAGTATTTT.

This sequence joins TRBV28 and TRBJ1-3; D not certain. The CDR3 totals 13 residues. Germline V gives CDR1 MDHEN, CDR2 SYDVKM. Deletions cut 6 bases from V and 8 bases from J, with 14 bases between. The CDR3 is CASSVASVYTIYF. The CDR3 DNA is TGTGCCAGCAGCGTTGCGAGTGTTTACACCATATATTTT.

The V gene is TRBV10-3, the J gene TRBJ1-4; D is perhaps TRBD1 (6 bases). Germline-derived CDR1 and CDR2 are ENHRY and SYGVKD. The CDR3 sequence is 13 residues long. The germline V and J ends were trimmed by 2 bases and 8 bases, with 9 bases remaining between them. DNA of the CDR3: TGTGCCATCAGTGAGATCAGGGGAGAAAAACTGTTTTTT. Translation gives CAISEIRGEKLFF.

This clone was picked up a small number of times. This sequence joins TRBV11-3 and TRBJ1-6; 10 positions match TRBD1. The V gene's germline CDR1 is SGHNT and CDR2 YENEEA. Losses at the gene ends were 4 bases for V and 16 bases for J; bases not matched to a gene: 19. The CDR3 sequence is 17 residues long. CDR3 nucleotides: TGTGCCAGCAGCTACTACCGTCAGGGGACAGGGGACCGCCATCTCCACTTT. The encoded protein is CASSYYRQGTGDRHLHF.